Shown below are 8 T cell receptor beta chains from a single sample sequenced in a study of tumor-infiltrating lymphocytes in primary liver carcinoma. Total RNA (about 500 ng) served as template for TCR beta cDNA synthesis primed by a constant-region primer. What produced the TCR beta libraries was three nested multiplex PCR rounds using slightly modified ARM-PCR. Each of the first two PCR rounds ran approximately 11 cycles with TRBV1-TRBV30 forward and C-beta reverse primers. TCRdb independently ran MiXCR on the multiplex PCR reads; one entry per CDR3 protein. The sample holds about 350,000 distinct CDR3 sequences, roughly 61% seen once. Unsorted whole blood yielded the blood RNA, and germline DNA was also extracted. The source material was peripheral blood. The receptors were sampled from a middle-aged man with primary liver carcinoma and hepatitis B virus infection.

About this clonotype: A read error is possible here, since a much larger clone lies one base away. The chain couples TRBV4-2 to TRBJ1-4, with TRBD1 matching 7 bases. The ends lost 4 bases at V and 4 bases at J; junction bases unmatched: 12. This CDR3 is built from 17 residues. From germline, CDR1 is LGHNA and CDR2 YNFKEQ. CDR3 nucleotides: TGTGCCAGCAGCCTTAAACACCCGGGACAGATTAATGAAAAACTGTTTTTT. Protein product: CASSLKHPGQINEKLFF.

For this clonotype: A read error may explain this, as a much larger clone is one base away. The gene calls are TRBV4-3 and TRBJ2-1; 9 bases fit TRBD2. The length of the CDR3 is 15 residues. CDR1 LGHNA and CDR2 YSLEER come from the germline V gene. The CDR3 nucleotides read TGCGCCAGCTGCCAAGCGGTAGCGGGAGTCGATGAGCAGTTCTTC. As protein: CASCQAVAGVDEQFF.

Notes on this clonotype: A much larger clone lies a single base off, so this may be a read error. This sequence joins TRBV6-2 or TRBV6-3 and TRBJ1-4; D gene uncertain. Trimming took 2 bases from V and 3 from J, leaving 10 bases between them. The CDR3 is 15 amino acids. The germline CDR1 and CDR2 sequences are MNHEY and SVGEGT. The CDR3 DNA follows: TGTGCCAGCAGTTACCGAGTTGCATCTAATGAAAAACTGTTTTTT. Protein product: CASSYRVASNEKLFF.

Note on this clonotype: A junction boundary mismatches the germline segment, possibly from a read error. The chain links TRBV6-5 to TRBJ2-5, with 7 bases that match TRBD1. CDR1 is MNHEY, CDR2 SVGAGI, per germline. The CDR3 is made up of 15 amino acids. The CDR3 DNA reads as TGTGCCACCAGTTACTCGACAGGGTACCAAGAGACCCAGTACTTC. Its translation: CATSYSTGYQETQYF.

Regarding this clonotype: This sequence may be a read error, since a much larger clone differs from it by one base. CDR3 sequence reads: CASSETRGGQYF. CDR3 nucleotide sequence: TGTGCCAGCAGTGAAACTAGGGGCGGGCAGTACTTC. The chain uses TRBV28 and TRBJ2-7; D may be TRBD1 or TRBD2 (5 bases each). Germline CDR1 and CDR2: MDHEN and SYDVKM. This CDR3 has 12 amino acids. Trimming removed 5 bases at V and 9 bases at J, with 14 bases between. The variable domain in full, completed from reference TRBV28 and TRBJ2-7, reads DVKVTQSSRYLVKRTGEKVFLECVQDMDHENMFWYRQDPGLGLRLIYFSYDVKMKEKGDIPEGYSVSREKKERFSLILESASTNQTSMYLCASSETRGGQYFGPGTRLTVT.

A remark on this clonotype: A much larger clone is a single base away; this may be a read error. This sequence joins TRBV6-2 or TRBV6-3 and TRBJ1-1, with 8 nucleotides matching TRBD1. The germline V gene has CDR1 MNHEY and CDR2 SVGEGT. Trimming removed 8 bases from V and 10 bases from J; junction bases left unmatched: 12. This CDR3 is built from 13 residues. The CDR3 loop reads CASEEGQGVGAFF. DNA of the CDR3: TGTGCCAGCGAAGAAGGACAGGGCGTAGGAGCTTTCTTT.

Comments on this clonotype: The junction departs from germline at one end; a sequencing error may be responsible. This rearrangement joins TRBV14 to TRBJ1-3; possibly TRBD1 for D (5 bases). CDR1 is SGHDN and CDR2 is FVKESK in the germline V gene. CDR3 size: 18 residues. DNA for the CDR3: TGTGCCAGCAGCCAAGATCGATGGGACTCTTTCTCTGGAAAGACCATATATTTT. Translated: CASSQDRWDSFSGKTIYF.

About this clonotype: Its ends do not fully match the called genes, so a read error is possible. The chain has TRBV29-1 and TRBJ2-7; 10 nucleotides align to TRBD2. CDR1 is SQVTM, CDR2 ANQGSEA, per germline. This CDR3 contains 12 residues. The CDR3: CSLEREGPELYF. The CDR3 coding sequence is TGCAGCCTCGAGCGGGAGGGCCCCGAGCTGTACTTC.